This T cell receptor beta chain was recorded in a study of shared clonotypes between healthy human individuals. Across the study: Used for every donor were three CD4 naive, three CD4 memory, two CD8 naive and one CD8 memory plate. Study-level findings and limits: It was observed that roughly 5.4% of naive CD4 clonotypes were shared across several donors.

At the deep level, the assay was run. TCRdb's table, derived via immunoSEQ multiplex PCR, lists solely in-frame clones and lacks some. Of millions of clones listed, roughly 95% are singletons. Caucasian adults living in Nashville, Tennessee, provided all samples. With regard to this clone: What it binds is unknown.

Sequenced material: naive CD4+ T cells sorted from blood. Noted subset: CD45RA+ positively selected. This receptor was obtained from a man between 18 and 29 years old in good health.

The CDR3 region has the DNA TGTGCCAGCAGCTATCGGGACACATCCTACGAGCAGTACTTC. This encodes CASSYRDTSYEQYF. The chain recombines TRBV11-2 with TRBJ2-7; D may be TRBD1 (6 bases). The V and J ends lost 4 bases and 1 base respectively, with 11 bases between them. CDR3 length: 14 residues. Germline lookup yields CDR1 SGHAT and CDR2 FQNNGV. Based on the CDR3 plus reference TRBV11-2 and TRBJ2-7, the full variable domain is EAGVAQSPRYKIIEKRQSVAFWCNPISGHATLYWYQQILGQGPKLLIQFQNNGVVDDSQLPKDRFSAERLKGVDSTLKIQPAKLEDSAVYLCASSYRDTSYEQYFGPGTRLTVT.